This T cell receptor (beta chain) was retrieved from a study of shared T cell receptors in the human thymus. The V gene's germline CDR1 is SGDLS and CDR2 YYNGEE. CDR3 size: 13 residues. V trimming: 3 bases; J trimming: 6 bases; junction bases outside the gene matches: 5. Sequenced by immunoSEQ multiplex PCR; TCRdb stores in-frame clones only, minus some. The table has approximately 660,000 clones, approximately 87% seen once. This sample also appeared in a second study, on human thymus T cells.

The chain joins TRBV9 to TRBJ2-7, with 8 bases aligning to TRBD2. Material: thymocytes. This TCR was recovered from a boy in the first two years of life with a congenital heart defect. CDR3 DNA sequence: TGTGCCAGCAGCGCCCGAACTAGCGGCGAGCAGTACTTC. Translated: CASSARTSGEQYF.